The entry below gives a single T cell receptor beta chain sequence along with its context. The antigen it recognizes is unknown. There are no base qualities to consult, and no much larger clone falls within one base. Using the deep immunoSEQ assay, multiplex PCR amplified TCR CDR3 regions from genomic DNA. Extracted genomic DNA from each cell subset was distributed evenly across all wells of several immunoSEQ 96-well plates, and each plate was treated as a replicate. For sorted subsets, 150 to 200 ng genomic DNA, equal to tens of thousands of T cell genomes, was loaded into each replicate PCR. Purified libraries were quantified with a Qubit 3.0 fluorometer, sized on a Bioanalyzer 2100, and re-quantified with the KAPA Library Quantification kit. A separate single-read 150-cycle Illumina NextSeq 550 flow cell was used to sequence each immunoSEQ 96-well plate. The original methods were these. The immunoSEQ output contained only junctional sequences without quality scores, so filtering could not match that applied to full-length reads. Sequences were annotated with PyIR, a Python wrapper for IgBLAST v1.9, and V/J genes and CDR3 were assigned using IMGT germline references. Reads with weak V/J assignments (E-value above 1e-6), missing CDR3, stop codons, out-of-frame junctions, or ambiguous translated residues were removed. A V3J clonotype was defined by an identical inferred V gene, J gene, and CDR3 amino acid sequence. The percentage overlap between two repertoires was calculated by dividing the number of shared unique clonotypes by the size of the smaller repertoire. Three approaches were used to assess repertoire richness: RTK rarefaction, the Chao1 estimator, and Recon v2.1 estimates of unobserved clonotypes. Generation probabilities were computed with OLGA for all TCRbeta clonotypes obtained by the gDNA method from four donors. Sourced from immuneACCESS, this table was stored by TCRdb with only in-frame sequences that have V and J called. A share of the clones is absent; for the studies checked, an unresolved V gene accounts for under half, and the remainder has no known explanation. V and J calls and clone size come straight from that table; D and trimming were deduced from the DNA. The sample has around 2.5 million clones on record, 80% to 95% of them singletons. The biggest ten clones account for more than 0.35% of the sample.

Donors were healthy HIV-negative adults with no recently reported acute infections or vaccinations. Every donor was a Caucasian adult residing in Nashville, Tennessee, USA. CD4+ T cells were enriched by magnetic negative selection; naive cells were then positively selected on CD45RA, and the negative fraction formed the memory subset. After blood collection by leukapheresis, PBMCs were isolated using Ficoll-Histopaque density gradient centrifugation and then cryopreserved in the vapor phase of liquid nitrogen. Analytical flow cytometry was used to check the purity and quantity of every magnetically sorted T cell population. Genomic DNA was isolated from every sorted fraction and measured by UV absorbance on a Nanodrop 2000c. This sample is part of a study of shared clonotypes between healthy human individuals (TCRdb year 2020). At the level of the whole study: The cohort included three men and a couple of women between 18 and 49 years of age. For each donor, CD4 naive and CD4 memory were each given three plates, CD8 naive was given two plates, and CD8 memory was given one plate. Blood TCR repertoires of 5 or 6 healthy adults were deeply sequenced to estimate repertoire size and the extent of clonotype sharing between individuals. To increase sequencing depth and limit assay-specific biases, different laboratories used diverse techniques to prepare libraries and sequence TCR repertoires. Per donor, leukapheresis produced somewhere between about 0.85 and 8.9 billion PBMCs.

Summary of the overall study and its limitations: Incomplete sequencing was indicated by rarefaction of sorted-subset datasets, despite the large sequencing depth. Compared with non-shared clonotypes, the clonotypes found in all four sorted-subset donors had higher generation probabilities. Only blood was sampled, and tissue TCR repertoires likely differ from those in blood. Based on pairwise subsampling, the degree of clonotype sharing among donors was expected to be affected by sequencing depth. Sharing across four donors was observed for about 5% of naive CD4, over 3% of naive CD8, 2% to 2.5% of memory CD4, and roughly 0.4% of memory CD8 clonotypes. Naive subsets generally had larger estimated clonotype richness than memory subsets did. Because the study included only a small number of donors, the genetic and exposure-history diversity represented was limited.

Reading the germline V gene (reference sequence) gives CDR1 SGHNT and CDR2 YYREEE. From cysteine to phenylalanine, the CDR3 is 14 amino acids long. Only CDR3 DNA remains: 42 bases, in frame from the first base. V is clipped by 0 bases and J by 2 bases, and the sequence between their germline boundaries is 8 bases long. The chain uses TRBV5-4 and TRBJ1-2; the D gene lacks a confident call. The sequenced sample was naive CD4+ T cells from PBMCs. The intended sense of this specimen's cell subset or site label: CD45RA+ positively selected. The clonotype comes from a man younger than 35 in good health. Some clones in this sample may be carry-over from other donors' samples. The sequenced DNA is TGTGCCAGCAGCTTGGGCCAGGACAACTATGGCTACACCTTC. Its protein product is CASSLGQDNYGYTF.